Listed below are T cell receptor beta chains from one sample, sequenced in a study of blood T cell repertoires in COVID-19. Some clones are missing from TCRdb's copy, which holds only in-frame ones; the method was immunoSEQ multiplex PCR. The data hold about 100,000 clones, with roughly 76% observed a single time. Specimen: peripheral blood. These receptors all stem from a man older than 75 with COVID-19, enrolled during active disease. CDR3s include the opening cysteine and the closing phenylalanine or tryptophan. The D gene is left open where the match is weak. A row's size may be missing; if present it is once, few, many or a size class.

>TRBV18|NA|NA|TRBJ1-3
TGTGCCAGCTCACCACCGTCACAGGGAATGACTGGAAACACCATATATTTT
CASSPPSQGMTGNTIYF
>TRBV11-2|NA|NA|TRBJ2-7
TGTGCCAGCAGCTTAGAGCGGGCTGGCTCCTACGAGCAGTACTTC
CASSLERAGSYEQYF
>TRBV11-3|NA|TRBD1|TRBJ2-3
TGTGCCAGCAGCCCCCGGACAGGGGGCACAGATACGCAGTATTTT
CASSPRTGGTDTQYF
>TRBV19|NA|NA|TRBJ1-5
TGTGCCAGTAGTATTTCAAGCAATCAGCCCCAGCATTTT
CASSISSNQPQHF
>TRBV19|NA|TRBD2|TRBJ2-2
TGTGCCAGTACGGGGGGTATCCTTTACACGAACACCGGGGAGCTGTTTTTT
CASTGGILYTNTGELFF
>TRBV9|NA|NA|TRBJ2-3
TGTGCCAGCAGCGACCCCCTCTCGGTCGATACGCAGTATTTT
CASSDPLSVDTQYF
>TRBV10-3|NA|TRBD2|TRBJ2-3
TGTGCCATCAGTGAGTTCGGGCTAGCGGGAGGACCAGACGCAGGTACGCAGTATTTT
CAISEFGLAGGPDAGTQYF
>TRBV28|NA|NA|TRBJ1-4
TGTGCCAGCAGTACGACGGGTGACCTTAGGGAAAAACTGTTTTTT
CASSTTGDLREKLFF
>TRBV7-2|NA|TRBD2|TRBJ2-2
TGTGCCAGCAGCTTCTTGGGACTAGCGGGAGAGGAGCTGTTTTTT
CASSFLGLAGEELFF
>TRBV10-3|NA|NA|TRBJ1-5
TGTGCCATCCGTACAGGCAATCAGCCCCAGCATTTT
CAIRTGNQPQHF
>TRBV30|NA|TRBD1|TRBJ1-1
TGTGCCTGCCGGGACAGGGCTGGGGTTGGAACTGAAGCTTTCTTT
CACRDRAGVGTEAFF
>TRBV2|NA|NA|TRBJ1-1
TGTGCCAGCAGTGAAGTCAGGCCGACTGAAGCTTTCTTT
CASSEVRPTEAFF
>TRBV19|few|TRBD1|TRBJ2-7
TGTGCCAGTAGGAGGGACAGGGAGGCCTACGAGCAGTACTTC
CASRRDREAYEQYF
>TRBV18|NA|NA|TRBJ1-4
TGTGCCAGCTCACCTCAGGGGATTCCCCGTGAAAAACTGTTTTTT
CASSPQGIPREKLFF
>TRBV9|NA|TRBD1|TRBJ1-2
TGTGCCAGCAGCGTAGAGTACCAGGGGGCTCGGGGCTACACCTTC
CASSVEYQGARGYTF
>TRBV9|NA|TRBD1|TRBJ2-3
TGTGCCAGCAGCGTAGCGGGACAGGGCTTCACAGATACGCAGTATTTT
CASSVAGQGFTDTQYF
>TRBV5-1|NA|NA|TRBJ1-2
TGCGCCAGCAGCGGTAAAGAGGGCTACACCTTC
CASSGKEGYTF
>TRBV24-1|NA|NA|TRBJ2-3
TGTGCCACCAGTGATGCGGGGACGAAGGCTACGCAGTATTTT
CATSDAGTKATQYF
>TRBV7-6|NA|NA|TRBJ2-2
TGTGCCAGTGGGAGGACACCCCAAGGAACCGGGGAGCTGTTTTTT
CASGRTPQGTGELFF
>TRBV12-2|few|NA|TRBJ2-3
TGTGCAAGTTCAACACGAGCCCGTAGCTGGCGGGAGGGCGTATTGGATACGCAGTATTTT
CASSTRARSWREGVLDTQYF
>TRBV28|NA|TRBD1|TRBJ2-7
TGTGCCAGCAGACGACCGGGACAGGGTATCAACGAGCAGTACTTC
CASRRPGQGINEQYF
>TRBV29-1|NA|NA|TRBJ2-1
TGCAGCTCCAGTAACTCCTACAATGAGCAGTTCTTC
CSSSNSYNEQFF
>TRBV6-6|NA|TRBD1|TRBJ1-2
TGTGCCAGCAGTCCCCAGGGGGCCCGCGGCTACACCTTC
CASSPQGARGYTF
>TRBV19|few|NA|TRBJ1-5
TGTGCCAGTAGTACGCTTACAGGGTCCTCCAATCAGCCCCAGCATTTT
CASSTLTGSSNQPQHF
>TRBV6-6|few|NA|TRBJ1-2
TGTGCCAGCAGTTATGATCAAACGGACAGCAACTACACCTTC
CASSYDQTDSNYTF
>TRBV7-6|NA|TRBD2|TRBJ2-3
TGTGCCAGCAGCCCAGGGACTAGCAGAGATACGCAGTATTTT
CASSPGTSRDTQYF
>TRBV2|NA|TRBD1|TRBJ1-6
TGTGCCAGCAGCGCCTCGACAGGGGGCGCCTCACCCCTCCACTTT
CASSASTGGASPLHF
>TRBV5-1|NA|NA|TRBJ1-6
TGCGCCAGCAGCTGGGAGGGGGGGTATAATTCACCCCTCCACTTT
CASSWEGGYNSPLHF
>TRBV30|NA|TRBD2|TRBJ2-1
TGTGCCTGGAGGCGGGGGACGGGGGGGCTGAACAATGAGCAGTTCTTC
CAWRRGTGGLNNEQFF
>TRBV9|NA|NA|TRBJ1-5
TGTGCCAGCAGCGTAGATGGGCAGGGAAGACAGCCCCAGCATTTT
CASSVDGQGRQPQHF
>TRBV19|many|TRBD2|TRBJ2-1
TGTGCCAGTAGCCTTAGCGGGAGCAATGAGCAGTTCTTC
CASSLSGSNEQFF
>TRBV4-1|NA|TRBD2|TRBJ2-7
TGCGCCAGCAGCCCGGCTGCGGCTAGCGGGAGGTACGAGCAGTACTTC
CASSPAAASGRYEQYF
>TRBV19|NA|TRBD2|TRBJ2-1
TGTGCCAGTAGTATAGGACTAGCGGGGGGCAGCCGGTACAATGAGCAGTTCTTC
CASSIGLAGGSRYNEQFF
>TRBV7-2|once|TRBD1|TRBJ1-1
TGTGCCAGCAGACCGATGACAGGGCGAAGTGAAGCTTTCTTT
CASRPMTGRSEAFF
>TRBV2|NA|TRBD1|TRBJ1-3
TGTGCCAGCAGTCCAGGACAGGGTGTAAACACCATATATTTT
CASSPGQGVNTIYF
>TRBV28|few|NA|TRBJ2-5
TGTGCCAGCAGTTTGGGCCTTCAAGAGACCCAGTACTTC
CASSLGLQETQYF
>TRBV5-1|NA|TRBD1|TRBJ2-3
TGCGCCAGCGGTAGGACAGGCTCGGATACGCAGTATTTT
CASGRTGSDTQYF
>TRBV10-3|NA|NA|TRBJ2-1
TGTGCCATCAGTGAGCAGGGTCGGGTTGAGCAGTTCTTC
CAISEQGRVEQFF
>TRBV12-5|NA|TRBD1|TRBJ2-7
TGTGCTAGTGGTTTGGCTTACCCGGGACAGGGACACTACGAGCAGTACTTC
CASGLAYPGQGHYEQYF
>TRBV6-5|NA|TRBD2|TRBJ2-3
TGTGCCAGCAGTACTAGCGGGAGCTACACAGATACGCAGTATTTT
CASSTSGSYTDTQYF
>TRBV19|few|TRBD1|TRBJ2-7
TGTGCCTCCGCGGACAGGGGGCACGACGAGCAGTACTTC
CASADRGHDEQYF
>TRBV30|NA|NA|TRBJ2-7
TGTGCCTGGAGGCCCCCGGACAAATACTACGAGCAGTACTTC
CAWRPPDKYYEQYF